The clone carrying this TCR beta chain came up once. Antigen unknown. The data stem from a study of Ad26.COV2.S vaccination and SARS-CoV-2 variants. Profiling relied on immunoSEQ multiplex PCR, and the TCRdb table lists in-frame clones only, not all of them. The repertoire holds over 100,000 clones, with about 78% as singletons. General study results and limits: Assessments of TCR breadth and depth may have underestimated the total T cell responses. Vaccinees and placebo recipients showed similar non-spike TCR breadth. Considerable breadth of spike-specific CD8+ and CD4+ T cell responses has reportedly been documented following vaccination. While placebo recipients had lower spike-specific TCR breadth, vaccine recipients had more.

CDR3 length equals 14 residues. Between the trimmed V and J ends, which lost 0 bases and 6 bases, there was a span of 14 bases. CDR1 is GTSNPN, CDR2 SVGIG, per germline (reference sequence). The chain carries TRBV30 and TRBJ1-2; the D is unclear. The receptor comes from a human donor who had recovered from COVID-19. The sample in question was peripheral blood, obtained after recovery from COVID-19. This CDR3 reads CAWSVPRTKDGYTF. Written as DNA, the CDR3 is TGTGCCTGGAGTGTACCCCGGACGAAAGATGGCTACACCTTC.